These 25 T cell receptor beta chains were all obtained from the same sample, sequenced in a study of OX40 agonist ivuxolimab in advanced cancers. Libraries were made using the immunoSEQ multiplex PCR assay. As stored in TCRdb, this immuneACCESS dataset retains in-frame rearrangements with V and J assigned. A fraction of the clones does not appear; measured against another copy, unresolved V genes explain less than half of the discrepancy, and the remainder lacks a known reason. Across this sample there are over 30,000 clones, with 65% to 85% seen only once. About 2% of the sample belongs to the ten largest clones. The sample consisted of CD4+ or CD8+ T cells sorted from blood, taken in a trial of the OX40 agonist ivuxolimab. The receptors were gathered from an adult with an advanced solid tumor such as melanoma, head and neck, liver or kidney cancer.

This clone was observed a single time. The rearrangement joins TRBV5-4 to TRBJ2-5; possibly TRBD1 or TRBD2 for D (5 bases each). The CDR3 loop spans 16 amino acids. Germline CDR1 is SGHNT and CDR2 is YYREEE (reference sequence). Between the trimmed V and J ends, which lost 7 bases and 2 bases, there was a span of 21 bases. Written as DNA, the CDR3 is TGTGCCAGCGGAAACCCTAGCAGAGGGGATCAAGAGACCCAGTACTTC. Its translation: CASGNPSRGDQETQYF.

The chain has TRBV11-2 and TRBJ2-5, with D uncertain. The CDR3 has 13 amino acids. V was pared by 5 bases and J by 0 bases, with 7 bases between. Germline V lookup: CDR1 SGHAT, CDR2 FQNNGV. The CDR3 sequence: CASSPPYQETQYF. The CDR3 nucleotides are TGTGCCAGCAGCCCCCCTTACCAAGAGACCCAGTACTTC.

The rearrangement uses TRBV6-6 and TRBJ1-2; D is perhaps TRBD1 (6 bases). Germline lookup yields CDR1 MNHNY and CDR2 SVGAGI (reference sequence). The CDR3 sequence is 13 residues long. Trimming removed 6 bases from V and 7 bases from J, with 15 bases in between. The CDR3 sequence is CASSPTRGRGYTF. CDR3 DNA: TGTGCCAGCAGCCCCACCAGGGGTCGTGGCTACACCTTC.

This clone was observed a handful of times. The V gene is TRBV19, the J gene TRBJ2-7, with a possible D match to TRBD2 (5 bases). The V end lost 4 bases, the J end lost 7 bases, and 17 bases lay between the germline ends. This CDR3 contains 14 residues. Per the germline V gene, CDR1 is LNHDA and CDR2 is SQIVND (reference sequence). This chain's CDR3 is CASSTPGTSSEQYF. In DNA form, the CDR3 reads TGTGCCAGTAGTACCCCGGGAACCTCGAGTGAGCAGTACTTC.

The chain recombines TRBV30 with TRBJ1-2, with a possible D match to TRBD1 (5 bases). The V end was cut by 5 bases, the J end by 4 bases, with 14 bases between. This CDR3 spans 13 amino acids. From germline, CDR1 is GTSNPN and CDR2 SVGIG (reference sequence). The CDR3 coding sequence is TGTGCCTGGGGCAGGGATAGACCCTATGGCTACACCTTC. Its protein product is CAWGRDRPYGYTF.

Written as DNA, the CDR3 is TGCACCAGCAGCCAAGATCTGCGGGGGGGCCGTACAGATACGCAGTATTTT. The encoded protein is CTSSQDLRGGRTDTQYF. The V gene is TRBV1, the J gene TRBJ2-3; the DNA was not used to check the table's D call, TRBD2. TRBV1 counts as a pseudogene. The CDR3 consists of 17 residues.

The chain combines TRBV28 with TRBJ2-1; D may be TRBD1 or TRBD2 (5 bases each). Germline V gene sequence: CDR1 MDHEN, CDR2 SYDVKM. The CDR3 sequence is 14 residues long. Trimming shortened V by 6 bases and J by 6 bases, and 15 bases separated the two germline ends. CDR3 sequence (DNA): TGTGCCAGCAGACCCGGGACGGCAGGCAATGAGCAGTTCTTC. It yields the protein CASRPGTAGNEQFF. Supplemented by reference TRBV28 and TRBJ2-1, the full variable domain reads DVKVTQSSRYLVKRTGEKVFLECVQDMDHENMFWYRQDPGLGLRLIYFSYDVKMKEKGDIPEGYSVSREKKERFSLILESASTNQTSMYLCASRPGTAGNEQFFGPGTRLTVL.

The genes are TRBV5-6 and TRBJ2-3, with no clear D. Per germline, CDR1 SGHDT and CDR2 YYEEEE. The CDR3 is 16 amino acids. Trimming shortened V by 1 base and J by 3 bases, and 15 bases separated the two germline ends. The CDR3: CASSLPRSLPTDTQYF. In DNA form, the CDR3 reads TGTGCCAGCAGCTTGCCCCGAAGCCTCCCTACAGATACGCAGTATTTT.

This chain joins TRBV6-1 and TRBJ2-2; D tentatively fits TRBD1 or TRBD2 (6 bases each). Germline V lookup: CDR1 MNHNS, CDR2 SASEGT. V lost 7 bases, J lost 9 bases, and 12 bases lay in between. The CDR3 is 12 residues long. CDR3 region: CASTLGGWELFF. The CDR3 nucleotides are TGTGCCAGCACTTTGGGGGGCTGGGAGCTGTTTTTT.

In its sample, this clone was seen a few times. This sequence joins TRBV18 and TRBJ1-1; D call uncertain. Germline CDR1 KGHSH, CDR2 LQKENI. This CDR3 has 14 residues. The V end was cut by 6 bases, the J end by 1 base, with 12 bases between. CDR3 in DNA: TGTGCCAGCTCGCTTCTACGGGAGAACACTGAAGCTTTCTTT. Its translation is CASSLLRENTEAFF.

The rearrangement links TRBV6-5 to TRBJ1-2; TRBD1 aligns across 9 bases. Trimming cost V 2 bases and J 6 bases; bases outside gene matches: 4. CDR3 length: 14 residues. Germline values: CDR1 MNHEY, CDR2 SVGAGI. CDR3 sequence: CASSYIGTGNGYTF. DNA of the CDR3: TGTGCCAGCAGTTACATTGGGACAGGGAATGGCTACACCTTC.

V gene TRBV2 combines with J gene TRBJ2-7, with D maybe TRBD1 (6 bases). Trimming pared 0 bases from V and 2 bases from J, leaving 11 bases between. Germline assignment: CDR1 SNHLY and CDR2 FYNNEI. The CDR3 runs 15 residues. The CDR3 spells CASSEATGGTYEQYF. In nucleotides, the CDR3 is TGTGCCAGCAGTGAAGCGACAGGAGGTACCTACGAGCAGTACTTC.

This chain joins TRBV9 and TRBJ1-4, with D unresolved. This CDR3 spans 15 amino acids. V shed 0 bases and J shed 4 bases, with 10 bases lying between them. The germline CDR1 and CDR2 sequences are SGDLS and YYNGEE. The CDR3, as DNA: TGTGCCAGCAGCGTAGCTCTGGGGTTTAATGAAAAACTGTTTTTT. Its protein is CASSVALGFNEKLFF.

The chain employs TRBV9 and TRBJ2-3, with TRBD2 identical over 7 bases. Looked up from germline, CDR1 is SGDLS and CDR2 is YYNGEE. With V trimmed by 4 bases and J by 0 bases, 8 bases remained unmatched. The CDR3 covers 16 residues. CDR3 sequence: CASSPSERGSTDTQYF. CDR3 bases: TGTGCCAGCAGCCCATCCGAGCGGGGTAGCACAGATACGCAGTATTTT.

The V call is TRBV5-8, the J call TRBJ1-1; no definite D call. The germline V and J ends were trimmed by 0 bases and 1 base, with 4 bases remaining between them. Germline V gene sequence: CDR1 SGHTS, CDR2 YDEGEE. The CDR3 covers 13 residues. The CDR3 coding sequence is TGTGCCAGCAGCTTGGGGCCGAACACTGAAGCTTTCTTT. Amino acid sequence: CASSLGPNTEAFF.

This clone was seen once. The genes are TRBV19 and TRBJ1-1, with D perhaps matching TRBD1 (5 bases). The CDR3 consists of 14 residues. Germline loops: CDR1 LNHDA, CDR2 SQIVND (reference sequence). V gave up 5 bases and J gave up 1 base, with 11 bases separating them. The CDR3 coding sequence is TGTGCCAGTAGTCTCGGGACGGCGAACACTGAAGCTTTCTTT. As protein: CASSLGTANTEAFF.

The J gene is TRBJ2-5, the V gene TRBV19; 10 bases line up with TRBD1. V trimming: 5 bases; J trimming: 5 bases; junction bases outside the gene matches: 11. CDR1 LNHDA and CDR2 SQIVND come from the germline V gene (reference sequence). CDR3 length equals 16 residues. CDR3 in amino acids: CASSGLMTGGSETQYF. Here the CDR3 DNA reads TGTGCCAGTAGTGGATTAATGACAGGGGGCTCGGAGACCCAGTACTTC.

The V gene is TRBV6-5, the J gene TRBJ1-2; D gene uncertain. This CDR3 spans 15 amino acids. The germline V and J ends were trimmed by 2 bases and 0 bases, with 10 bases remaining between them. Germline loops: CDR1 MNHEY, CDR2 SVGAGI. DNA of the CDR3: TGTGCCAGCAGTTACGAGCCAGTTGCTAACTATGGCTACACCTTC. Translation: CASSYEPVANYGYTF.

The V call is TRBV23-1, the J call TRBJ2-1; D could derive from TRBD1 or TRBD2 (5 bases each). TRBV23-1 is treated as an ORF (open reading frame) with a function not yet certain. There are 16 residues in the CDR3. Trimming cost V 0 bases and J 2 bases, with 11 bases left between them. DNA for the CDR3: TGCGCCAGCAGTCAATCTGGGGGACCCACCTACAATGAGCAGTTCTTC. It is translated as CASSQSGGPTYNEQFF.

This rearrangement joins TRBV14 to TRBJ1-1; D is perhaps TRBD1 (6 bases). Trimming cost V 6 bases and J 5 bases, with 13 bases left between them. The CDR3 is 13 amino acids. Germline V gene sequence: CDR1 SGHDN, CDR2 FVKESK. The CDR3 sequence is CASREGGRTEAFF. DNA for the CDR3: TGTGCCAGCAGAGAGGGGGGGAGGACTGAAGCTTTCTTT.

The DNA of the CDR3 is TGTGCCAGCAGTGATAGAGACATTAGACCTGAAGCTTTCTTT. Protein product: CASSDRDIRPEAFF. The V call is TRBV2, the J call TRBJ1-1; D remains ambiguous. V lost 3 bases and J lost 6, with 14 bases in between. CDR1 is SNHLY and CDR2 is FYNNEI in the germline V gene. The CDR3 is made up of 14 amino acids.

The chain is built from TRBV10-3 and TRBJ2-7; D is possibly TRBD1 or TRBD2 (5 bases each). V lost 3 bases to trimming and J lost 4 bases, with 10 bases between them. This CDR3 contains 13 residues. Germline values: CDR1 ENHRY, CDR2 SYGVKD. The CDR3 loop reads CAISDRGAYEQYF. CDR3 coding DNA: TGTGCCATCAGTGACCGAGGGGCTTACGAGCAGTACTTC.

J is TRBJ2-4 and V is TRBV2; D may be TRBD2 (6 bases). CDR1 and CDR2 (germline): SNHLY, FYNNEI. Trimming took off 7 bases at V and 2 bases at J, with 18 bases between the two ends. This CDR3 has 16 residues. CDR3 bases: TGTGCCAGCATGCTCGGAGGGTTTGAGTCCAAAAACATTCAGTACTTC. Amino acid sequence: CASMLGGFESKNIQYF.

The genes are TRBV18 and TRBJ1-4, with D maybe TRBD1 (5 bases). Germline V gene data show CDR1 as KGHSH and CDR2 as LQKENI. The CDR3 consists of 16 residues. Trimming pared 6 bases from V and 0 bases from J, leaving 14 bases between. In DNA form, the CDR3 reads TGTGCCAGCTCGACCGTTGCAGGGTCAACTAATGAAAAACTGTTTTTT. Its protein is CASSTVAGSTNEKLFF. Full variable domain (remainder filled in from reference TRBV18 and TRBJ1-4): NAGVMQNPRHLVRRRGQEARLRCSPMKGHSHVYWYRQLPEEGLKFMVYLQKENIIDESGMPKERFSAEFPKEGPSILRIQQVVRGDSAAYFCASSTVAGSTNEKLFFGSGTQLSVL.

In DNA, the CDR3 is TGTGCCAGCAGTTACCAAGGGGGCGGGACCCCCTCATATTTT. It encodes CASSYQGGGTPSYF. The V and J genes are TRBV6-5 and TRBJ2-3, with D perhaps TRBD1 (7 bases). The V end was cut by 2 bases, the J end by 15 bases, with 21 bases between. The CDR3 is 14 residues long. The germline V gene encodes CDR1 MNHEY and CDR2 SVGAGI.